One and the same sample provided the 27 T cell receptor beta chains below, sequenced in a study of blood T cell repertoires in COVID-19. The assay was immunoSEQ multiplex PCR, and TCRdb's table has in-frame clones only and misses some. The repertoire holds a few hundred thousand clones, with 86% as singletons. Sequenced sample: PBMCs or T cells enriched from blood (not recorded which). Receptors were obtained from a woman aged 35 to 49 with acute COVID-19.

The rearrangement links TRBV5-1 to TRBJ2-1; 7 nucleotides match TRBD2. V lost 8 bases and J lost 1; bases outside the gene matches: 9. The CDR3 is 15 residues long. CDR1 and CDR2 (germline): SGHRS, YFSETQ. In DNA, the CDR3 is TGCGCCAGTTTTAGCGGGTATCTGTCCTACAATGAGCAGTTCTTC. Translation gives CASFSGYLSYNEQFF.

This chain connects TRBV3-1 (or the pseudogene TRBV3-2) to TRBJ1-2, with D maybe TRBD1 (6 bases). CDR3 length: 16 residues. Per germline, CDR1 LGHDT and CDR2 YNNKEL (reference sequence). Trimming pared 1 base from V and 1 base from J, leaving 13 bases between. The CDR3 DNA reads as TGTGCCAGCAGCCAAGCCGGGGGGGCACGTAACTATGGCTACACCTTC. Translation: CASSQAGGARNYGYTF.

The J gene is TRBJ2-1, the V gene TRBV6-5, with D maybe TRBD2 (5 bases). There are 16 residues in the CDR3. With 0 bases removed from V and 6 bases from J, the gap between germline ends came to 15 bases. The germline V gene has CDR1 MNHEY and CDR2 SVGAGI. DNA for the CDR3: TGTGCCAGCAGTTACTCGATGACTACCCGGACCAATGAGCAGTTCTTC. Amino acids: CASSYSMTTRTNEQFF.

The rearrangement links TRBV28 to TRBJ1-2; 7 bases are shared with TRBD1. Germline loops: CDR1 MDHEN, CDR2 SYDVKM. With V trimmed by 4 bases and J by 4 bases, 9 bases remained unmatched. This CDR3 has 15 amino acids. CDR3 sequence reads: CASSSTGTPTYGYTF. In DNA, the CDR3 is TGTGCCAGCAGTTCGACAGGGACGCCTACCTATGGCTACACCTTC.

This rearrangement joins TRBV6-5 to TRBJ1-1; D ambiguous. The germline V gene encodes CDR1 MNHEY and CDR2 SVGAGI. V lost 4 bases to trimming and J lost 4 bases, with 16 bases between them. This CDR3 contains 15 residues. The CDR3 is CASSSRPNAGTEAFF. CDR3 nucleotides: TGTGCCAGCAGTTCCCGGCCCAATGCAGGCACTGAAGCTTTCTTT.

This clone was found once. The chain links TRBV27 to TRBJ2-7; TRBD1 is a possible D gene (6 bases). The CDR3 length is 16 residues. Germline V CDR1 and CDR2: MNHEY, SMNVEV (reference sequence). Trimming took off 0 bases at V and 1 base at J, with 13 bases between the two ends. This CDR3 reads CASSLSRRGGSYEQYF. CDR3 DNA sequence: TGTGCCAGCAGTTTATCCAGGAGAGGGGGTTCCTACGAGCAGTACTTC.

This clone has just one count. The chain is built from TRBV9 and TRBJ1-6; D might be TRBD1 (5 bases). Germline values: CDR1 SGDLS, CDR2 YYNGEE. V was pared by 0 bases and J by 9 bases, with 13 bases between. The CDR3 totals 15 residues. The DNA of the CDR3 is TGTGCCAGCAGCGTAGATCAAGGGGCTGGTTCACCCCTCCACTTT. Its translation is CASSVDQGAGSPLHF. Combining the CDR3 with reference TRBV9 and TRBJ1-6 gives the whole variable domain DSGVTQTPKHLITATGQRVTLRCSPRSGDLSVYWYQQSLDQGLQFLIQYYNGEERAKGNILERFSAQQFPDLHSELNLSSLELGDSALYFCASSVDQGAGSPLHFGNGTRLTVT.

V and J are TRBV14 and TRBJ2-7; TRBD1 matches at 9 bases. The CDR3 extends over 17 amino acids. V dropped 3 bases and J dropped 7; count of bases not matched to a gene: 16. The germline CDR1 and CDR2 sequences are SGHDN and FVKESK. The CDR3 sequence: CASSQRQTGTGLGEQYF. The CDR3 nucleotides read TGTGCCAGCAGCCAGCGACAAACCGGGACAGGGCTTGGGGAGCAGTACTTC.

As to this clone: The same CDR3 can be traced to other DNA sequences in this sample. This chain joins TRBV28 and TRBJ1-3; D gene unclear. The CDR3 extends over 12 amino acids. Trimming removed 3 bases from V and 3 bases from J, with 3 bases in between. Germline V gives CDR1 MDHEN, CDR2 SYDVKM. CDR3 in amino acids: CASSFRGNTIYF. For the CDR3, the DNA is TGTGCCAGCAGTTTCCGTGGAAACACCATATATTTT. The entire variable domain, with the rest obtained from reference TRBV28 and TRBJ1-3, is as follows: DVKVTQSSRYLVKRTGEKVFLECVQDMDHENMFWYRQDPGLGLRLIYFSYDVKMKEKGDIPEGYSVSREKKERFSLILESASTNQTSMYLCASSFRGNTIYFGEGSWLTVV.

V and J are TRBV9 and TRBJ1-2; no clear D. Germline CDR1 is SGDLS and CDR2 is YYNGEE. The ends were cut back, 4 bases at V and 7 bases at J, with 14 bases in the middle. This CDR3 is 13 amino acids long. CDR3 DNA: TGTGCCAGCAGCCCCACGGGTAGGAGTGGCTACACCTTC. It specifies CASSPTGRSGYTF.

The V and J genes are TRBV30 and TRBJ2-5; D possibly corresponds to TRBD1 (6 bases). The CDR3 runs 12 residues. The V gene's germline CDR1 is GTSNPN and CDR2 SVGIG (reference sequence). The V end was cut by 3 bases, the J end by 7 bases, with 12 bases between. CDR3 in amino acids: CAWRGGWGTQYF. The CDR3 DNA reads TGTGCCTGGAGAGGGGGATGGGGGACCCAGTACTTC. Full variable domain (rest looked up from reference TRBV30 and TRBJ2-5): SQTIHQWPATLVQPVGSPLSLECTVEGTSNPNLYWYRQAAGRGLQLLFYSVGIGQISSEVPQNLSASRPQDRQFILSSKKLLLSDSGFYLCAWRGGWGTQYFGPGTRLLVL.

The chain's CDR3 is CASSLLSGGEQYF. Written as DNA, the CDR3 is TGTGCCAGTAGTCTTTTGTCAGGGGGTGAGCAGTACTTC. The V gene is TRBV19, the J gene TRBJ2-7; 7 nucleotides agree with TRBD1. V shed 5 bases and J 7 bases; nucleotides not matched to a gene: 8. Germline values: CDR1 LNHDA, CDR2 SQIVND (reference sequence). CDR3 length equals 13 residues.

This clone was seen a single time. This chain uses TRBV20-1 with TRBJ2-2; no firm D call. Per the germline V gene, CDR1 is DFQATT and CDR2 is SNEGSKA (reference sequence). V was trimmed by 3 bases and J by 4 bases, leaving 9 bases between them. This CDR3 contains 13 residues. The chain's CDR3 is CSASYGGTGELFF. The CDR3 nucleotides are TGCAGTGCTAGTTACGGCGGCACCGGGGAGCTGTTTTTT.

The gene calls are TRBV11-2 and TRBJ2-7; 12 bases agree with TRBD2. V lost 4 bases, J lost 6 bases, and 7 bases stayed unmatched. CDR1 and CDR2 (germline): SGHAT, FQNNGV. The CDR3 covers 15 residues. The CDR3 spells CASSSLTSGSIEQYF. CDR3 coding DNA: TGTGCCAGCAGCTCTCTGACTAGCGGGAGCATCGAGCAGTACTTC.

CDR3 residues: CASSVDVGAGANVLTF. The CDR3 bases are TGTGCCAGCAGCGTAGATGTCGGTGCAGGGGCCAACGTCCTGACTTTC. The chain couples TRBV9 to TRBJ2-6; no clear D gene. The CDR3 is 16 amino acids. Trimming shortened V by 0 bases and J by 4 bases, and 11 bases separated the two germline ends. Germline CDR1 and CDR2: SGDLS and YYNGEE.

V and J are TRBV28 and TRBJ2-7, with D maybe TRBD2 (7 bases). V shed 5 bases and J shed 4 bases, with 18 bases lying between them. The CDR3 covers 15 residues. CDR1 and CDR2 from the germline V gene are MDHEN and SYDVKM. In DNA form, the CDR3 reads TGTGCCAGCAGTGGCCGGGGCAGGGGAGGGTACGAGCAGTACTTC. It encodes CASSGRGRGGYEQYF.

This clone was counted once. The rearrangement uses TRBV28 and TRBJ1-2, with D unresolved. The germline V gene encodes CDR1 MDHEN and CDR2 SYDVKM. The V and J ends lost 5 bases and 8 bases respectively, with 12 bases between them. The CDR3 runs 12 residues. The CDR3 bases are TGTGCCAGCAGTCCCGCCACATGGGGCTACACCTTC. Its protein product is CASSPATWGYTF.

CDR3 sequence: CASSYGGAGYRNTEAFF. Written as DNA, the CDR3 is TGTGCCAGCAGTTACGGAGGGGCAGGTTATAGGAACACTGAAGCTTTCTTT. V usage is TRBV6-2 or TRBV6-3 and J usage is TRBJ1-1; the D gene is possibly TRBD1 (5 bases). The CDR3 covers 17 residues. Per the germline V gene, CDR1 is MNHEY and CDR2 is SVGEGT. V was clipped by 2 bases and J by 1 base, with 17 bases between them.

To note about this clone: Germline and junction disagree at one end, which may indicate a read error. This sequence joins TRBV6-1 and TRBJ2-7; D gene ambiguous. The CDR3 totals 11 residues. From germline, CDR1 is MNHNS and CDR2 SASEGT. The CDR3 protein is CASSDYLSYDF. CDR3 nucleotide sequence: TGTGCCAGCAGTGACTACCTCTCCTACGACTTC.

CDR3 nucleotides: TGTGCCAGCAGTTCCCGCGACAGGGGAGAAAGTGAGCAGTTCTTC. This translates into CASSSRDRGESEQFF. The genes are TRBV2 and TRBJ2-1, with TRBD1 matching 8 bases. CDR3 size: 15 residues. V shed 5 bases and J 9 bases; nucleotides not matched to a gene: 12. The germline gives CDR1 SNHLY, CDR2 FYNNEI.

This clone was detected once. In DNA form, the CDR3 reads TGTGCCAGCAGCCATGCCGGGGTCCGATCCTACAATGAGCAGTTCTTC. It specifies CASSHAGVRSYNEQFF. This chain links TRBV14 with TRBJ2-1; tentatively, D is TRBD2 (5 bases). Germline lookup yields CDR1 SGHDN and CDR2 FVKESK. Trimming took 3 bases from V and 1 from J, leaving 13 bases between them. CDR3 length equals 16 residues. Combining the CDR3 with reference TRBV14 and TRBJ2-1 gives the whole variable domain EAGVTQFPSHSVIEKGQTVTLRCDPISGHDNLYWYRRVMGKEIKFLLHFVKESKQDESGMPNNRFLAERTGGTYSTLKVQPAELEDSGVYFCASSHAGVRSYNEQFFGPGTRLTVL.

The rearrangement uses TRBV12-5 and TRBJ1-5; 10 bases are shared with TRBD1. The ends lost 7 bases at V and 7 bases at J; junction bases unmatched: 13. In germline, CDR1 is LGHNT, CDR2 FRNRAP. This CDR3 is built from 16 residues. The CDR3 loop is CASAAGTGDRGQPQHF. Here the CDR3 DNA reads TGTGCTAGTGCCGCCGGGACAGGGGACCGGGGGCAGCCCCAGCATTTT.

The rearrangement links TRBV11-3 to TRBJ2-7; 7 bases are a match to TRBD1. The germline V gene has CDR1 SGHNT and CDR2 YENEEA. The CDR3 is 17 residues long. J was trimmed by 2 bases and V by 4 bases; bases with no gene match: 14. The CDR3 coding sequence is TGTGCCAGCAGCTCCTTAGGGGGCGACTCGAGCCCCTACGAGCAGTACTTC. This encodes CASSSLGGDSSPYEQYF.

V usage is TRBV7-9 and J usage is TRBJ1-6; a possible D gene is TRBD1 (6 bases). This CDR3 is 12 amino acids long. Trimming removed 4 bases at V and 14 bases at J, with 12 bases between. From germline, CDR1 is SEHNR and CDR2 FQNEAQ (reference sequence). The DNA for the CDR3 is TGTGCCAGCAGCTCCCCAGAGGGGGCCCTCCACTTT. Its translation: CASSSPEGALHF.

This clone has just one count. CDR3 sequence reads: CASSLILAGGGELFF. The CDR3 DNA reads TGTGCCAGCAGCTTAATACTAGCGGGAGGCGGGGAGCTGTTTTTT. The gene calls are TRBV11-2 and TRBJ2-2; 12 bases agree with TRBD2. The CDR3 sequence is 15 residues long. V lost 2 bases, J lost 7 bases, and 2 bases stayed unmatched. Germline V lookup: CDR1 SGHAT, CDR2 FQNNGV.

V and J are TRBV29-1 and TRBJ2-3; D ambiguous. The CDR3 has 14 residues. The V gene lost 6 bases and the J gene lost 0 bases, with 13 bases spanning the gap. Germline lookup yields CDR1 SQVTM and CDR2 ANQGSEA. The CDR3 nucleotides are TGCAGCGTGGCGACCGCACAGAGCACAGATACGCAGTATTTT. It yields the protein CSVATAQSTDTQYF.

The V gene is TRBV7-8, the J gene TRBJ2-5; D is perhaps TRBD1 (5 bases). This CDR3 comprises 16 residues. Trimming cost V 5 bases and J 0 bases, with 16 bases left between them. CDR1 SGHVS and CDR2 FQNEAQ come from the germline V gene. In DNA, the CDR3 is TGTGCCAGCAGCCGTGGGGCGACATTGTACCAAGAGACCCAGTACTTC. It translates to CASSRGATLYQETQYF.